This TCR beta chain stems from a study of blood T cell repertoires in COVID-19 (dated by TCRdb to about 2020). With regard to the full study: The collaborator samples originated in the United States, Italy and Spain and spanned the acute and convalescent phases of COVID-19. The prospective study material was composed of cDNA or gDNA derived from T cells, B-cell-depleted T cells, or PBMCs. The dataset comprised deeply sampled blood TCRbeta repertoires from subjects exposed to, actively infected with, or recovered from COVID-19. The repertoires were released in a freely available public database meant as a resource for research on the immune response to SARS-CoV-2. Samples were obtained from the ongoing ImmuneRACE study (first 160 participants) and from 1,000 to 1,500 subjects provided by 6 global collaborators. Sample metadata almost always included a de-identified subject ID, COVID-19 status, age in years and sex. Where available, HLA class I and class II types were obtained from metadata supplied by the sample provider rather than from assay-based typing.

One collaborating source in Seattle enrolled patients during active infection and followed them longitudinally through the course of disease. Collaborating institutions collected whole blood in K2EDTA tubes following their own protocols. For TCRbeta analysis, collaborators shipped samples in one of three forms: frozen whole blood, isolated PBMCs, or DNA extracted from either of those sample types. As for this clone: Its specific antigen is unknown. Nothing much larger sits one base from this clone, and base qualities are not available.

Overall results and qualifications from the work: The amount of clinical and demographic metadata varied by source and participant and was provided uncurated.

The immunoSEQ Assay, a bias-controlled multiplex PCR, was used to amplify TCRbeta CDR3 regions from genomic DNA. On the authors' methods: Within the assay, amplification of reference gene primers was used to estimate how many nucleated cells each sample contained. To quantify the absolute abundance of each unique TCRbeta CDR3 rearrangement, sequence reads were collapsed and filtered. For each sample, productive Simpson clonality was calculated as the square root of Simpson's diversity index across productive rearrangements. TCRdb limited this immuneACCESS table to in-frame rearrangements with V and J called. A share of clones is missing; checked studies link under half to unresolved V genes, and the rest is unexplained. V and J calls plus clone size are reproduced from that table; the DNA served to infer D and trimming. The sample table records hundreds of thousands of clones; approximately 85% of these occur just once. The ten largest clones capture 4% to 6% of the sample.

Compared with germline, V lacks 3 bases and J lacks 5 bases; bases without a gene match: 5. The CDR3 measures 15 amino acids from cysteine to phenylalanine. Only CDR3 DNA is held: 45 bases, read in frame from base 1. Taken from the germline V gene, the CDR1 and CDR2 loops are KGHDR and SFDVKD. The V gene is TRBV24-1 and the J gene is TRBJ2-7, and TRBD1 aligns with 11 junction nucleotides. Specimen: peripheral blood. The clonotype was recovered from a man aged 45-60 years with COVID-19, enrolled during active disease. The CDR3 reads CATSDTGQGGNEQYF. The bases read TGTGCCACCAGTGATACGGGACAGGGGGGTAACGAGCAGTACTTC.